The source of this TCR beta chain is a study of cytomegalovirus exposure and HLA in healthy donors. V gave up 2 bases and J gave up 5 bases; unmatched junction bases: 3. There are 14 residues in the CDR3. Germline CDR1 and CDR2: SSHAT and FNYEAQ (reference sequence). The PCR ran on 60 Vbeta and 13 Jbeta primers. Method: immunoSEQ multiplex PCR; TCRdb's copy keeps in-frame clones and lacks some. The profile shows approximately 160,000 clones, over 60% of them singletons. V gene TRBV7-7 combines with J gene TRBJ2-5; 9 bases are a match to TRBD1. This receptor was identified in a woman in her twenties or thirties in good health and CMV-seronegative. Specimen: PBMCs. CDR3 in DNA: TGTGCCAGCAGCTTATACAGGGGGCAGGAGACCCAGTACTTC. Its protein product is CASSLYRGQETQYF.